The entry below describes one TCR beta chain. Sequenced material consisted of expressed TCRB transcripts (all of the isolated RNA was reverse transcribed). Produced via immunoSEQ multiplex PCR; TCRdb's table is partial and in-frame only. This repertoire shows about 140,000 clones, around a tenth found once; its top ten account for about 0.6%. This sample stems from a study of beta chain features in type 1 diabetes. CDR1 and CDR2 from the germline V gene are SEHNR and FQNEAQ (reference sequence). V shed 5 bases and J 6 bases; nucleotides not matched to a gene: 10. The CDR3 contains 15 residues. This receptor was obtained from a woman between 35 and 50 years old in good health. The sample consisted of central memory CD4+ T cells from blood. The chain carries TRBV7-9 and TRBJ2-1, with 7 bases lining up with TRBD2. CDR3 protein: CASSGGGSLSNEQFF. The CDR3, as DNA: TGTGCCAGCAGCGGGGGGGGTTCGCTCTCCAATGAGCAGTTCTTC.